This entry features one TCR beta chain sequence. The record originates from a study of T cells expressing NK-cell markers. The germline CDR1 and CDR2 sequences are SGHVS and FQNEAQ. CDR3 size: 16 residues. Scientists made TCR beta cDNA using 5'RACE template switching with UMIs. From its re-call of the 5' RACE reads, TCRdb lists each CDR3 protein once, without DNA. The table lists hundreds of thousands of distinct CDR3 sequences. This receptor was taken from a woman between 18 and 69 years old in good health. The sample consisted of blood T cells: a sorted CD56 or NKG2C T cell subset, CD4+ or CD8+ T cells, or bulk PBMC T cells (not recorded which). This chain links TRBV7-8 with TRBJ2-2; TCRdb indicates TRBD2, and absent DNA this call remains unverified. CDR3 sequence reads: CASSFLRGGNTGELFF.